The TCR beta chain under discussion was sequenced for a study of shared T cell receptors in the human thymus. TCRdb keeps only in-frame clones here, not all; method: immunoSEQ multiplex PCR. The sample contains 500,000 to 850,000 clones, about 87% of which appear only once. Germline CDR1 and CDR2: SQVTM and ANQGSEA. There are 15 residues in the CDR3. V shed 5 bases, J shed 0 bases, and the junction held 9 bases outside the gene matches. This sample also appeared in a second study, on human thymus T cells. As reported in that work: All donors were healthy Finnish infants who were undergoing corrective surgery to treat congenital heart defects.

The receptor comes from a boy under two years old with a congenital heart defect. The rearrangement uses TRBV29-1 and TRBJ2-7; 8 bases match TRBD1. Source material: thymocytes. The CDR3: CSVSERTGSSYEQYF. The CDR3 DNA is TGCAGCGTTTCGGAGCGGACAGGGAGCTCCTACGAGCAGTACTTC.